This T cell receptor beta chain was retrieved from a study of control samples from healthy donors and cancer patients. Using immunoSEQ multiplex PCR, the repertoire was profiled, and TCRdb retains in-frame clones only, with some absent. The repertoire holds about 76,000 clones, with roughly 90% as singletons. The clonotype comes from a woman aged 45-65 years with colorectal cancer. Source material: PBMCs.

The CDR3 nucleotides are TGCGCCAGCAGCCCCGTACCCGGGACGGGTAGCAATCAGCCCCAGCATTTT. As protein: CASSPVPGTGSNQPQHF. The chain links TRBV4-1 to TRBJ1-5; tentative D call: TRBD1 (5 bases). V was clipped by 4 bases and J by 0 bases, with 16 bases between them. This CDR3 is built from 17 residues. In germline, CDR1 is MGHRA, CDR2 YSYEKL.